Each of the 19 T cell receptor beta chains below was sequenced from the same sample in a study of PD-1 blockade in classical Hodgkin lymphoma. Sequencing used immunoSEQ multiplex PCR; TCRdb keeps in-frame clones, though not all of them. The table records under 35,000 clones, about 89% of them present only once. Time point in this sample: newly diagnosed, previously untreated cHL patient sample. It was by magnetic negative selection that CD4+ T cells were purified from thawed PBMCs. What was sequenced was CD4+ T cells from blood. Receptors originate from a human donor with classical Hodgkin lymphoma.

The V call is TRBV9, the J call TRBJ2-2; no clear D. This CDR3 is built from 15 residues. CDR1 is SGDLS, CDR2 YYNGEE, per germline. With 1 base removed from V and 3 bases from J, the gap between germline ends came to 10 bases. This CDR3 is CASSVQDGYTGELFF. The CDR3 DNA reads TGTGCCAGCAGCGTACAGGACGGATACACCGGGGAGCTGTTTTTT.

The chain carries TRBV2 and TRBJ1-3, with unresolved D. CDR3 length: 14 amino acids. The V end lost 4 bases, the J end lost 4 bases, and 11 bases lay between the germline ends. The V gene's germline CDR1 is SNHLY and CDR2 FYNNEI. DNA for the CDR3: TGTGCCAGCAGTGTACAGCGGTGGGGAAACACCATATATTTT. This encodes CASSVQRWGNTIYF.

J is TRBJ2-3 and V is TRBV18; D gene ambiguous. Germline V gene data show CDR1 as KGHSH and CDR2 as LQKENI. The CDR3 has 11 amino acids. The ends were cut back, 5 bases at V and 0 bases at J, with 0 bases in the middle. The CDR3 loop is CASSSTDTQYF. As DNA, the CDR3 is TGTGCCAGCTCAAGCACAGATACGCAGTATTTT.

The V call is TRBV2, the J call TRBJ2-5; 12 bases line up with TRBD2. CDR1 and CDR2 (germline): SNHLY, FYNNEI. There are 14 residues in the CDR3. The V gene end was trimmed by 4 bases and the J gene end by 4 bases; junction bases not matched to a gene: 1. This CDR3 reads CASSVGLAGETQYF. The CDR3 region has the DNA TGTGCCAGCAGTGTGGGACTAGCGGGAGAGACCCAGTACTTC.

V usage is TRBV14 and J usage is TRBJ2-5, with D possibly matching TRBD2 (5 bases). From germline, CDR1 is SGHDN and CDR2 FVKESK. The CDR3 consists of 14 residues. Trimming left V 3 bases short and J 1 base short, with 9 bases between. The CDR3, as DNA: TGTGCCAGCAGCCAGCGGGCCCTCCAAGAGACCCAGTACTTC. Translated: CASSQRALQETQYF.

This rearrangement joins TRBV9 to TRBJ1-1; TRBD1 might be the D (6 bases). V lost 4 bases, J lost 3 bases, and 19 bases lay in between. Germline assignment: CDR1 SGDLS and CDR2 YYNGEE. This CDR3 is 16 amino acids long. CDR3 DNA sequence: TGTGCCAGCAGCACCTCACTGGGGGGGCCCGACACTGAAGCTTTCTTT. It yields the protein CASSTSLGGPDTEAFF.

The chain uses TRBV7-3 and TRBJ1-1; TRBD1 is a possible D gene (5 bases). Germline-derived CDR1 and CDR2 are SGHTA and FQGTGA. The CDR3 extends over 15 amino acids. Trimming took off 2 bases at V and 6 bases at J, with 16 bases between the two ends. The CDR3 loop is CASSLEGGRGAEAFF. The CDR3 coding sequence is TGTGCCAGCAGCTTAGAAGGAGGTAGAGGGGCTGAAGCTTTCTTT. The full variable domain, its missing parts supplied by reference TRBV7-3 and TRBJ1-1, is GAGVSQTPSNKVTEKGKYVELRCDPISGHTALYWYRQSLGQGPEFLIYFQGTGAADDSGLPNDRFFAVRPEGSVSTLKIQRTERGDSAVYLCASSLEGGRGAEAFFGQGTRLTVV.

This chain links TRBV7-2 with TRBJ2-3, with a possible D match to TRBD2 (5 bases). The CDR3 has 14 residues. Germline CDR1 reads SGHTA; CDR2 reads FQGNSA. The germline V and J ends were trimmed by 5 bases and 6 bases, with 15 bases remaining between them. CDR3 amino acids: CASSTDGNLDTQYF. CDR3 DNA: TGTGCCAGCAGCACGGACGGGAACCTTGATACGCAGTATTTT.

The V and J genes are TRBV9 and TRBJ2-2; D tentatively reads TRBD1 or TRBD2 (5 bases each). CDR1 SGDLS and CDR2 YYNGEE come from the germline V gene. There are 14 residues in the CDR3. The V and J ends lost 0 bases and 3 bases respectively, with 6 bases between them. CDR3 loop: CASSVGGYTGELFF. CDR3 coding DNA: TGTGCCAGCAGCGTAGGGGGGTACACCGGGGAGCTGTTTTTT.

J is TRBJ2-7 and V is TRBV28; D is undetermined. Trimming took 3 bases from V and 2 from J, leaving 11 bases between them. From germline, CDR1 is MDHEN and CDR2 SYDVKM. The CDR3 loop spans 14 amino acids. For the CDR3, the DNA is TGTGCCAGCAGTTTCCCGGGCCATACCTACGAGCAGTACTTC. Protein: CASSFPGHTYEQYF.

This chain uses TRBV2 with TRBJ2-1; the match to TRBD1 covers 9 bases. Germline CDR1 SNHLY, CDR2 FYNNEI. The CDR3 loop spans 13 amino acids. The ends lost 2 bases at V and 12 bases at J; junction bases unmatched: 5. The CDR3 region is CASSERQGVGQFF. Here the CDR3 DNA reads TGTGCCAGCAGTGAACGACAGGGGGTAGGGCAGTTCTTC. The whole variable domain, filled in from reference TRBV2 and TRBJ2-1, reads EPEVTQTPSHQVTQMGQEVILRCVPISNHLYFYWYRQILGQKVEFLVSFYNNEISEKSEIFDDQFSVERPDGSNFTLKIRSTKLEDSAMYFCASSERQGVGQFFGPGTRLTVL.

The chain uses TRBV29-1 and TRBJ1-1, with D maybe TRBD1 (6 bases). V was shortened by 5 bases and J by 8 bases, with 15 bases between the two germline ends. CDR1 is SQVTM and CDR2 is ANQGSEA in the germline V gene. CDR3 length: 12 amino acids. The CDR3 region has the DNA TGCAGCGTTTCTCAATCCGGGACAGAAGCTTTCTTT. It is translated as CSVSQSGTEAFF.

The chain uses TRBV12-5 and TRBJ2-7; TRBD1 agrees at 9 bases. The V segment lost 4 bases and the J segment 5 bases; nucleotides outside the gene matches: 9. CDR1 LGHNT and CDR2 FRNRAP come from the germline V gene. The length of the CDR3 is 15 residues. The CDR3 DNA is TGTGCTAGTGGTTATTGCGACAGGGGGTTCCACGAGCAGTACTTC. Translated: CASGYCDRGFHEQYF.

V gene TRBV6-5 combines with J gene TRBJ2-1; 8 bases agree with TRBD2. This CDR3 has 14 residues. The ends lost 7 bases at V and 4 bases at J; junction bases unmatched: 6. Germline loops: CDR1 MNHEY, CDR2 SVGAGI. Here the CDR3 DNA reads TGTGCCAGCAACGCGGGGGGAAGGTACAATGAGCAGTTCTTC. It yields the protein CASNAGGRYNEQFF.

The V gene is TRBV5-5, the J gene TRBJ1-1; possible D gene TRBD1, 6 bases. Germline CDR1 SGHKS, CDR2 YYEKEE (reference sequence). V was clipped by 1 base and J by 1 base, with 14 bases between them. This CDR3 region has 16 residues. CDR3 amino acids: CASSLRSQGANTEAFF. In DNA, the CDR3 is TGTGCCAGCAGCTTGCGTTCACAGGGAGCGAACACTGAAGCTTTCTTT.

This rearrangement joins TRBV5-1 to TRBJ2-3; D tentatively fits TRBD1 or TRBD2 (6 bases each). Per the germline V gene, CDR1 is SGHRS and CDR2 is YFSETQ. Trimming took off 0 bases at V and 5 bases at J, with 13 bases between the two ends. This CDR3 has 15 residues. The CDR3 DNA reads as TGCGCCAGCAGCTTGGGTGGGGGGCCGGGAGATACGCAGTATTTT. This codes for CASSLGGGPGDTQYF.

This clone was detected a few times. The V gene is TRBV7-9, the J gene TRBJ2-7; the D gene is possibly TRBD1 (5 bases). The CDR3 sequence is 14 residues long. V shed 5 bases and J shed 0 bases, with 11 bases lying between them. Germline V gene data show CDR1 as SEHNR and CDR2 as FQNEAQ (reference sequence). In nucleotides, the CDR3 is TGTGCCAGCAGCCCCCGACAGCGCTCCTACGAGCAGTACTTC. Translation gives CASSPRQRSYEQYF.

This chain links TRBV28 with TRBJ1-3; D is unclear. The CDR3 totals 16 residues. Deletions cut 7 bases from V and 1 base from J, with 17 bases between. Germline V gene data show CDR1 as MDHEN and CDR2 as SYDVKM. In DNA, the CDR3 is TGTGCCAGCACTAACCCCCCCGGATCTTCTGGAAACACCATATATTTT. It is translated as CASTNPPGSSGNTIYF.

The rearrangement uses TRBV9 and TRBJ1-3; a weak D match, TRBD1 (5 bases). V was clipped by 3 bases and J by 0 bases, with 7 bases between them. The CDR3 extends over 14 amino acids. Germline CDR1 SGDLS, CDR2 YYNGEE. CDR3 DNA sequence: TGTGCCAGCAGCGGGACAAGCTCTGGAAACACCATATATTTT. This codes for CASSGTSSGNTIYF. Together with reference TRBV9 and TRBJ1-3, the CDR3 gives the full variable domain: DSGVTQTPKHLITATGQRVTLRCSPRSGDLSVYWYQQSLDQGLQFLIQYYNGEERAKGNILERFSAQQFPDLHSELNLSSLELGDSALYFCASSGTSSGNTIYFGEGSWLTVV.